These 23 T cell receptor beta chains originate from one sample sequenced in a study of cytomegalovirus exposure and HLA in healthy donors. The PCR employed 60 Vbeta primers together with 13 Jbeta primers. The protocol was immunoSEQ multiplex PCR, while the TCRdb copy is restricted to in-frame clones and leaves out a portion. The table lists approximately 160,000 clones, 77% of them singletons. Material: PBMCs. The receptors come from a woman in her twenties or thirties in good health and CMV-seronegative.

The chain recombines TRBV11-1 with TRBJ1-3; tentatively, D is TRBD1 (5 bases). The V end was cut by 6 bases, the J end by 4 bases, with 13 bases between. The germline V gene encodes CDR1 SGHAT and CDR2 FQDESV (reference sequence). The CDR3 is made up of 14 amino acids. The CDR3 region is CASRNTGSGNTIYF. The CDR3 bases are TGTGCCAGCAGGAATACAGGTTCCGGAAACACCATATATTTT.

J is TRBJ2-3 and V is TRBV27; D perhaps matches TRBD1 (6 bases). The V end was cut by 2 bases, the J end by 1 base, with 13 bases between. Per germline, CDR1 MNHEY and CDR2 SMNVEV (reference sequence). The CDR3 contains 16 residues. CDR3 amino acids: CASSLNWGLGTDTQYF. The CDR3 DNA reads TGTGCCAGCAGTTTAAATTGGGGGCTGGGCACAGATACGCAGTATTTT.

This sequence joins TRBV27 and TRBJ1-5; unclear D gene. The germline V and J ends were trimmed by 3 bases and 10 bases, with 13 bases remaining between them. This CDR3 is 13 amino acids long. Germline CDR1 and CDR2: MNHEY and SMNVEV (reference sequence). CDR3 loop: CASSFLNQIPQHF. The DNA for the CDR3 is TGTGCCAGCAGTTTTCTTAACCAGATCCCCCAGCATTTT.

This chain links TRBV19 with TRBJ1-1; TRBD1 is a possible D gene (5 bases). Germline lookup yields CDR1 LNHDA and CDR2 SQIVND (reference sequence). The CDR3 totals 14 residues. Trimming shortened V by 5 bases and J by 4 bases, and 14 bases separated the two germline ends. CDR3 region: CASSLLPGGTEAFF. CDR3 DNA: TGTGCCAGTAGTCTCCTTCCCGGGGGCACTGAAGCTTTCTTT.

This clone was seen once. The chain combines TRBV7-6 with TRBJ2-7; 8 bases are a match to TRBD1. The length of the CDR3 is 16 residues. Germline V gene lookup returns CDR1 SGHVS and CDR2 FNYEAQ. The ends lost 0 bases at V and 3 bases at J; junction bases unmatched: 7. The DNA of the CDR3 is TGTGCCAGCAGCTTAGCGGTAAGGACAGGGTACTACGAGCAGTACTTC. Translating it yields CASSLAVRTGYYEQYF. Variable domain in full (rest from reference TRBV7-6 and TRBJ2-7): GAGVSQSPRYKVTKRGQDVALRCDPISGHVSLYWYRQALGQGPEFLTYFNYEAQQDKSGLPNDRFSAERPEGSISTLTIQRTEQRDSAMYRCASSLAVRTGYYEQYFGPGTRLTVT.

The chain couples TRBV2 to TRBJ1-2, with D possibly TRBD1 on 6 matching bases. Germline CDR1 and CDR2: SNHLY and FYNNEI. V lost 2 bases, J lost 5 bases, and 9 bases lay in between. CDR3 length: 13 amino acids. CDR3 sequence reads: CASSETGWYGYTF. DNA for the CDR3: TGTGCCAGCAGTGAAACAGGGTGGTATGGCTACACCTTC.

CDR3 loop: CASSQEGRAGRNEQFF. DNA for the CDR3: TGTGCCAGCAGCCAAGAAGGGAGGGCCGGTCGCAATGAGCAGTTCTTC. This chain links TRBV4-2 with TRBJ2-1, with TRBD2 matching over 7 bases. Germline assignment: CDR1 LGHNA and CDR2 YNFKEQ. Trimming at V came to 0 bases and at J to 6 bases, leaving 8 bases not matched to a gene. CDR3 size: 16 residues.

The chain joins TRBV5-1 to TRBJ2-1; perhaps TRBD1 as D (6 bases). Trimming pared 0 bases from V and 4 bases from J, leaving 17 bases between. This CDR3 is built from 17 residues. CDR1 is SGHRS, CDR2 YFSETQ, per germline. The CDR3 region is CASSLGSGQILYNEQFF. CDR3 in DNA: TGCGCCAGCAGCTTGGGTAGTGGACAGATACTTTACAATGAGCAGTTCTTC.

V is TRBV9 and J is TRBJ1-6; perhaps TRBD1 as D (5 bases). V was pared by 0 bases and J by 8 bases, with 12 bases between. Germline V gives CDR1 SGDLS, CDR2 YYNGEE. CDR3 length: 15 residues. CDR3 in amino acids: CASSVDVGVDSPLHF. CDR3 in DNA: TGTGCCAGCAGCGTAGACGTAGGGGTCGATTCACCCCTCCACTTT.

The V call is TRBV7-7, the J call TRBJ2-1, with a tentative D call TRBD2 (5 bases). Trimming took 1 base from V and 5 from J, leaving 9 bases between them. This CDR3 is 14 amino acids long. Germline V gene data show CDR1 as SSHAT and CDR2 as FNYEAQ (reference sequence). The CDR3 bases are TGTGCCAGCAGCTTAGGAGCGACTAACAATGAGCAGTTCTTC. Its translation is CASSLGATNNEQFF.

The chain uses TRBV7-2 and TRBJ2-5; the match to TRBD1 covers 8 bases. V gave up 3 bases and J gave up 4 bases; unmatched junction bases: 13. This CDR3 has 17 residues. CDR1 and CDR2 (germline): SGHTA, FQGNSA. CDR3 sequence reads: CASSLAPPRTGRETQYF. The CDR3 bases are TGTGCCAGCAGCTTGGCGCCCCCACGGACAGGGAGAGAGACCCAGTACTTC.

The gene calls are TRBV14 and TRBJ2-5; perhaps TRBD2 as D (5 bases). The CDR3 totals 16 residues. V dropped 0 bases and J dropped 4 bases, with 15 bases sitting between them. Germline CDR1 reads SGHDN; CDR2 reads FVKESK. DNA for the CDR3: TGTGCCAGCAGCCAAGAGGAAGGACTCTTGAGAGAGACCCAGTACTTC. This gives the protein CASSQEEGLLRETQYF.

The chain combines TRBV5-4 with TRBJ1-1; D remains ambiguous. V lost 0 bases to trimming and J lost 7 bases, with 10 bases between them. Germline V gene sequence: CDR1 SGHNT, CDR2 YYREEE (reference sequence). This CDR3 comprises 13 residues. The CDR3 loop reads CASSLVGEGEAFF. CDR3 sequence (DNA): TGTGCCAGCAGCTTGGTCGGGGAGGGTGAAGCTTTCTTT.

The rearrangement joins TRBV28 to TRBJ1-4, with D hard to call. The CDR3 length is 14 residues. V was shortened by 8 bases and J by 4 bases, with 14 bases between the two germline ends. CDR1 is MDHEN and CDR2 is SYDVKM in the germline V gene. CDR3 nucleotides: TGTGCCAGCTACCCCGGACGGGATAATGAAAAACTGTTTTTT. Translating it yields CASYPGRDNEKLFF.

The V and J genes are TRBV7-6 and TRBJ1-1, with TRBD1 as a possible D gene (5 bases). V was shortened by 6 bases and J by 7 bases, with 15 bases between the two germline ends. Looked up from germline, CDR1 is SGHVS and CDR2 is FNYEAQ. This CDR3 comprises 13 residues. The chain's CDR3 is CASSPLRGIEAFF. The DNA for the CDR3 is TGTGCCAGCAGTCCCCTGCGGGGGATTGAAGCTTTCTTT.

The rearrangement links TRBV5-8 to TRBJ2-7, with 7 nucleotides matching TRBD1. V lost 4 bases to trimming and J lost 1 base; unmatched junction nucleotides: 5. CDR1 is SGHTS and CDR2 is YDEGEE in the germline V gene. The CDR3 runs to 14 residues. CDR3 sequence reads: CASSPTGTSYEQYF. Written as DNA, the CDR3 is TGTGCCAGCAGCCCGACAGGGACGTCCTACGAGCAGTACTTC.

The chain combines TRBV5-1 with TRBJ2-7; the match to TRBD1 covers 7 bases. The germline CDR1 and CDR2 sequences are SGHRS and YFSETQ. After removal of 0 bases from V and 3 bases from J, the junction contained 6 bases not matched to a gene. The CDR3 sequence is 15 residues long. The CDR3 bases are TGCGCCAGCAGCTTGGCCAGGGGGTCTTACTACGAGCAGTACTTC. It is translated as CASSLARGSYYEQYF.

Remarks on this clone: A junction boundary mismatches the germline segment, possibly from a read error. The J gene is TRBJ2-5, the V gene TRBV5-1; 8 bases map to TRBD2. CDR1 is SGHRS and CDR2 is YFSETQ in the germline V gene. The CDR3 is made up of 16 amino acids. CDR3 sequence reads: CAGSRGLGEVQETQYF. CDR3 DNA sequence: TGCGCCGGCAGCCGGGGACTAGGGGAAGTCCAAGAGACCCAGTACTTC.

This chain connects TRBV10-3 to TRBJ2-7; D might be TRBD2 (7 bases). The V gene's germline CDR1 is ENHRY and CDR2 SYGVKD. CDR3 length: 12 residues. V lost 5 bases and J lost 6, with 11 bases in between. This chain's CDR3 is CAISREGGEQYF. In DNA form, the CDR3 reads TGTGCCATCAGTAGGGAGGGGGGCGAGCAGTACTTC.

This sequence joins TRBV10-3 and TRBJ1-1; D is uncertain. CDR1 and CDR2 (germline): ENHRY, SYGVKD. There are 11 residues in the CDR3. The ends were cut back, 3 bases at V and 10 bases at J, with 9 bases in the middle. CDR3 protein: CAISDGVGAFF. CDR3 coding DNA: TGTGCCATCAGTGACGGGGTAGGAGCTTTCTTT.

CDR3 DNA: TGTGCCAGCAAGAGGGACAGGGGAGACTATGGCTACACCTTC. Amino acid sequence: CASKRDRGDYGYTF. The chain has TRBV2 and TRBJ1-2; the match to TRBD1 covers 10 bases. CDR3 size: 14 residues. The V segment lost 7 bases and the J segment 3 bases; nucleotides outside the gene matches: 5. Germline CDR1 and CDR2: SNHLY and FYNNEI.

In this sample, this clone turned up once. This sequence joins TRBV19 and TRBJ1-5; maybe TRBD1 (6 bases). Trimming took off 3 bases at V and 1 base at J, with 22 bases between the two ends. Germline assignment: CDR1 LNHDA and CDR2 SQIVND (reference sequence). The length of the CDR3 is 19 residues. The CDR3 loop is CASSILLNPWTVSNQPQHF. CDR3 coding DNA: TGTGCCAGTAGTATTTTATTAAATCCGTGGACAGTGAGCAATCAGCCCCAGCATTTT.

The V call is TRBV6-1, the J call TRBJ2-5, with 9 positions matching TRBD2. Trimming cost V 2 bases and J 4 bases; bases outside gene matches: 2. The germline V gene has CDR1 MNHNS and CDR2 SASEGT. The CDR3 contains 14 residues. The CDR3: CASSEHSGGETQYF. The CDR3, as DNA: TGTGCCAGCAGTGAACATAGCGGGGGAGAGACCCAGTACTTC.